Below, 9 T cell receptor beta chains from the same sample are listed, as sequenced in a study of cytomegalovirus exposure and HLA in healthy donors. PCR primers comprised 60 Vbeta and 13 Jbeta primers. TCRdb's table, derived via immunoSEQ multiplex PCR, lists solely in-frame clones and lacks some. The table shows some 160,000 clones, with 70% to 85% occurring only once. The sequenced sample consisted of PBMCs. All receptors come from a male donor in good health and CMV-seronegative.

This chain connects TRBV5-4 to TRBJ2-3; 7 bases match TRBD2. Germline assignment: CDR1 SGHNT and CDR2 YYREEE (reference sequence). The CDR3 sequence is 16 residues long. The junction had 14 bases not matched to a gene; V was cut back by 4 bases and J by 6 bases. CDR3 nucleotides: TGTGCCAGCAGCCCGCTTACGAGCGGGGTTATGGATACGCAGTATTTT. Translating gives CASSPLTSGVMDTQYF.

This chain links TRBV6-1 with TRBJ2-1; possible D gene TRBD2, 5 bases. The CDR3 is 17 residues long. V was shortened by 0 bases and J by 7 bases, with 19 bases between the two germline ends. Germline values: CDR1 MNHNS, CDR2 SASEGT. CDR3 region: CASSEAVSGMRRNEQFF. DNA of the CDR3: TGTGCCAGCAGTGAAGCCGTAAGCGGAATGAGGAGGAATGAGCAGTTCTTC.

This clone appeared many times. V is TRBV5-3 and J is TRBJ1-2; D is possibly TRBD1 (6 bases). TRBV5-3 has ORF status, its function being uncertain. The CDR3 has 14 amino acids. The germline V and J ends were trimmed by 2 bases and 2 bases, with 10 bases remaining between them. As DNA, the CDR3 is TGTGCCAGAAGCTTTCAGACAGGAAACTATGGCTACACCTTC. Its translation is CARSFQTGNYGYTF.

This clone came up a few times. This chain links TRBV11-2 with TRBJ2-7; a possible D gene is TRBD2 (6 bases). Trimming cost V 4 bases and J 0 bases, with 10 bases left between them. The CDR3 covers 14 residues. Germline CDR1 SGHAT, CDR2 FQNNGV. The CDR3 is CASSSRDSSYEQYF. In DNA, the CDR3 is TGTGCCAGCAGCTCTCGGGACTCCTCCTACGAGCAGTACTTC.

The chain has TRBV9 and TRBJ2-7; 12 bases align to TRBD2. The junction had 4 bases not matched to a gene; V was cut back by 2 bases and J by 4 bases. From germline, CDR1 is SGDLS and CDR2 YYNGEE. The CDR3 is 15 residues long. Here the CDR3 reads CASSVGTSGFYEQYF. CDR3 nucleotides: TGTGCCAGCAGCGTCGGGACTAGCGGGTTTTACGAGCAGTACTTC.

The chain combines TRBV19 with TRBJ1-5, with 8 bases lining up with TRBD1. Germline V gives CDR1 LNHDA, CDR2 SQIVND (reference sequence). The CDR3 consists of 16 residues. The trim removed 5 bases at V and 4 bases at J, leaving 10 bases unmatched. Here the CDR3 DNA reads TGTGCCAGTAGTCTGCAGGGGGCACACCGTAATCAGCCCCAGCATTTT. Its protein product is CASSLQGAHRNQPQHF.

V is TRBV28 and J is TRBJ1-2, with D possibly matching TRBD1 (5 bases). Trimming left V 2 bases short and J 8 bases short, with 15 bases between. Germline assignment: CDR1 MDHEN and CDR2 SYDVKM. CDR3 size: 14 residues. Here the CDR3 DNA reads TGTGCCAGCAGTTTACGCCTCGGGGGGGAGGGCTACACCTTC. This sequence encodes CASSLRLGGEGYTF.

The rearrangement joins TRBV5-1 to TRBJ2-2; 9 bases map to TRBD2. The trim removed 4 bases at V and 7 bases at J, leaving 11 bases unmatched. This CDR3 contains 16 residues. From germline, CDR1 is SGHRS and CDR2 YFSETQ. The CDR3 loop is CASSLIPGLASGELFF. The DNA of the CDR3 is TGCGCCAGCAGCCTCATCCCGGGACTAGCTAGCGGGGAGCTGTTTTTT. Together with reference TRBV5-1 and TRBJ2-2, the CDR3 gives the full variable domain: KAGVTQTPRYLIKTRGQQVTLSCSPISGHRSVSWYQQTPGQGLQFLFEYFSETQRNKGNFPGRFSGRQFSNSRSEMNVSTLELGDSALYLCASSLIPGLASGELFFGEGSRLTVL.

The chain carries TRBV25-1 and TRBJ2-5; 10 bases fit TRBD2. This CDR3 region has 16 residues. In germline, CDR1 is MGHDK, CDR2 SYGVNS. J gave up 2 bases and V 1 base, and 4 bases lay outside the gene matches. CDR3 DNA sequence: TGTGCCAGCAGTGAATTTGGGACTAGCGCACAAGAGACCCAGTACTTC. Translated, it gives CASSEFGTSAQETQYF.